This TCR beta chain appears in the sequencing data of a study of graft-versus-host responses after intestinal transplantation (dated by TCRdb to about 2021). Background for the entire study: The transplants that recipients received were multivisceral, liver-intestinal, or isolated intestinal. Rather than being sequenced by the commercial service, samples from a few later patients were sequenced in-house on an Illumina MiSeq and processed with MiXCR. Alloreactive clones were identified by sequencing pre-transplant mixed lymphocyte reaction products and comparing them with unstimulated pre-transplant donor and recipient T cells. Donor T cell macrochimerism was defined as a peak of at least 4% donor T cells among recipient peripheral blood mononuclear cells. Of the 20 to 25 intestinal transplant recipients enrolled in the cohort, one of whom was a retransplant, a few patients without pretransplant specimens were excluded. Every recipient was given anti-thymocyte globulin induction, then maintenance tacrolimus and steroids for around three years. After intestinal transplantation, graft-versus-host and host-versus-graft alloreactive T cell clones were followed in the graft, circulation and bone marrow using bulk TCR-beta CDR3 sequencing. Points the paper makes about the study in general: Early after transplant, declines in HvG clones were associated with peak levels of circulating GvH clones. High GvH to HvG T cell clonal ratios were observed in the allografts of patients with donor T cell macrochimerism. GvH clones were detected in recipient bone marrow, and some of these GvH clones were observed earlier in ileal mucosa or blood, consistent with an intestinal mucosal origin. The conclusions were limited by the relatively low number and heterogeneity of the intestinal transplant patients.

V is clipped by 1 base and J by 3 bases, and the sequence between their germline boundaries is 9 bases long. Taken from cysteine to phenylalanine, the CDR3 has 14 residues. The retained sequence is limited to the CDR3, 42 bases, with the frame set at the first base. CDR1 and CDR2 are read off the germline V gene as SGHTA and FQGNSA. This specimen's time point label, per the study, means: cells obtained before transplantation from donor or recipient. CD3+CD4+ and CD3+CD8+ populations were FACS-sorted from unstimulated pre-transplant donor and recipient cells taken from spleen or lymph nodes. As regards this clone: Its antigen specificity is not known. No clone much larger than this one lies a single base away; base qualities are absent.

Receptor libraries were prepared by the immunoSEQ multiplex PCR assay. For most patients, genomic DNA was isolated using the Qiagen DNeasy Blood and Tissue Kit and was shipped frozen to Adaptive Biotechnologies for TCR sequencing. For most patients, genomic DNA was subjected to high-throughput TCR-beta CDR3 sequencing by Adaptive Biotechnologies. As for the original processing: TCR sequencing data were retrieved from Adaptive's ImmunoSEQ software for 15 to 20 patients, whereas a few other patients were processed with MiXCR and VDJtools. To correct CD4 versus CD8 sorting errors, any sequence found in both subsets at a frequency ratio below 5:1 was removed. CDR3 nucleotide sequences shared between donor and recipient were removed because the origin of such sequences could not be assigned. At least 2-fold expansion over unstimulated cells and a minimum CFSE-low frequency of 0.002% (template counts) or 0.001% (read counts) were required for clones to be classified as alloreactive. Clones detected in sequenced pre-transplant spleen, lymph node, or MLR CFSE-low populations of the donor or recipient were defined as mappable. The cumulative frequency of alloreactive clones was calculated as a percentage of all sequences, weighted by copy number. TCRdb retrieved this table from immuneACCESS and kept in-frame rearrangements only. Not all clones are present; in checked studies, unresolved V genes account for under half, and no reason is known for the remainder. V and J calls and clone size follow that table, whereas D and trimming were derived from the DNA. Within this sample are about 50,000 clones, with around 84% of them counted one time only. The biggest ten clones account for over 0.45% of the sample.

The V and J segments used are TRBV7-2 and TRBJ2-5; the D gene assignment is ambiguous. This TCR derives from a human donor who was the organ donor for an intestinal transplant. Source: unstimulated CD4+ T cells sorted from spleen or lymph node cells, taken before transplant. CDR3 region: CASSLGPMKETQYF. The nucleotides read TGTGCCAGCAGCTTAGGACCGATGAAAGAGACCCAGTACTTC.